One sample yielded the 18 T cell receptor beta chains listed below, sequenced in a study of tumor and adjacent non-tumor tissue in lung cancer. Three rounds of nested PCR, following a modified ARM-PCR protocol, produced the TCRbeta library. TCRdb redid the calling of the multiplex PCR reads with MiXCR, one entry per CDR3 protein. Among 200,000 to 250,000 distinct CDR3 sequences, about two thirds were seen once, and the ten largest hold almost 25%. This sample's RNA came from whole unsorted tissue. The sequenced sample was lung tumor tissue. The source is a man between 60 and 75 years old with non-small cell lung cancer.

Concerning this clonotype itself: As the CDR3 is not closed by the conserved phenylalanine or tryptophan, this likely results from a read error. The chain combines TRBV11-2 with TRBJ2-3; the D gene is possibly TRBD2 (7 bases). V gave up 2 bases and J gave up 3 bases, with 24 bases separating them. The CDR3 sequence is 19 residues long. From germline, CDR1 is SGHAT and CDR2 FQNNGV. The CDR3 DNA reads as TGTGCCAGCAGCTTAATGGGGGGGCGCGGGGGCAATCAGACAGATACGCAGTATTAT. Translated: CASSLMGGRGGNQTDTQYY.

This chain links TRBV4-3 with TRBJ2-1; D may be TRBD2 (6 bases). V was pared by 0 bases and J by 3 bases, with 27 bases between. The CDR3 is 21 amino acids. The germline CDR1 and CDR2 sequences are LGHNA and YSLEER. The CDR3: CASSQDWARLASRSYYNEQFF. The CDR3 nucleotides are TGCGCCAGCAGCCAAGATTGGGCACGGCTAGCGAGTAGGAGCTACTACAATGAGCAGTTCTTC.

This clonotype was seen once. A much larger clonotype is one base distant, so this may be a read error. The gene calls are TRBV6-6 and TRBJ1-1; TRBD1 aligns across 7 bases. Germline lookup yields CDR1 MNHNY and CDR2 SVGAGI (reference sequence). The CDR3 runs 15 residues. V shed 4 bases and J 1 base; nucleotides not matched to a gene: 6. The CDR3, as DNA: TGTGCCAGCAGTTCAAACAGGGGAGGGAACACTGAAGCTTTCTTT. Its protein product is CASSSNRGGNTEAFF.

CDR3 region: CASSSRAESGYTF. CDR3 sequence (DNA): TGTGCCAGCAGCTCCAGGGCAGAATCTGGCTACACCTTC. The V call is TRBV7-9, the J call TRBJ1-2, with TRBD1 as a possible D gene (5 bases). V was shortened by 4 bases and J by 7 bases, with 13 bases between the two germline ends. The CDR3 is made up of 13 amino acids. The germline gives CDR1 SEHNR, CDR2 FQNEAQ (reference sequence).

The sample holds a few counts of this clonotype. An end of the junction does not agree with germline; a read error may underlie this. The genes are TRBV20-1 and TRBJ1-6, with D perhaps TRBD1 (6 bases). This CDR3 has 14 residues. Looked up from germline, CDR1 is DFQATT and CDR2 is SNEGSKA (reference sequence). CDR3 protein: CSAWGGTPGSPLHF. The CDR3 DNA is TGCAGTGCTTGGGGGGGGACACCCGGGTCACCCCTTCACTTT.

J is TRBJ2-4 and V is TRBV6-1; 8 nucleotides align to TRBD2. The J segment lost 0 bases and the V segment lost 2 bases, leaving 12 bases of the junction unmatched. Looked up from germline, CDR1 is MNHNS and CDR2 is SASEGT. The length of the CDR3 is 19 residues. DNA for the CDR3: TGTGCCAGCAGTGAACTGACCGGGGGGGGTTGGATAGCCAAAAACATTCAGTACTTC. As protein: CASSELTGGGWIAKNIQYF.

Of note for this clonotype: One end of the junction is discordant with germline, which a read error may explain. V gene TRBV12-3 or TRBV12-4 combines with J gene TRBJ2-5, with D possibly being TRBD1 or TRBD2 (5 bases each). The CDR3 loop spans 13 amino acids. The CDR3 reads CTSSLVTRGTQYF. The DNA of the CDR3 is TGTACCAGCAGTTTAGTTACTAGGGGGACCCAGTACTTC.

On this clonotype: One junction end does not reproduce the germline sequence, and a read error may be involved. The rearrangement links TRBV20-1 to TRBJ2-7; possibly TRBD1 for D (6 bases). Germline V gives CDR1 DFQATT, CDR2 SNEGSKA (reference sequence). The CDR3 is 13 amino acids. The CDR3 is CSVREQGGREQYF. The CDR3 DNA sequence: TGCAGTGTTAGAGAACAGGGTGGCCGGGAGCAGTACTTC.

V is TRBV20-1 and J is TRBJ2-7; 11 bases line up with TRBD1. The V gene's germline CDR1 is DFQATT and CDR2 SNEGSKA (reference sequence). The CDR3 length is 14 residues. Written as DNA, the CDR3 is TGCTGTGGCATCCCGGGACAGGGGGCCTACGAGCAGTACTTC. This gives the protein CCGIPGQGAYEQYF.

The rearrangement uses TRBV29-1 and TRBJ2-2, with D maybe TRBD2 (6 bases). This CDR3 region has 16 residues. V was pared by 4 bases and J by 6 bases, with 21 bases between. Per the germline V gene, CDR1 is SQVTM and CDR2 is ANQGSEA. As DNA, the CDR3 is TGCAGCGTTGTACTTAGCGGCCGAACGGATGCCGGGGAGCTGTTTTTT. Its translation: CSVVLSGRTDAGELFF.

As regards this clonotype: One end of the junction varies from germline; a read error may be responsible. For the CDR3, the DNA is TGCAGTGCCGCAGGGCAGACCTATGGCTACATCTTC. This encodes CSAAGQTYGYIF. V is TRBV20-1 and J is TRBJ1-2; a weak D match, TRBD1 (5 bases). This CDR3 has 12 amino acids. Germline CDR1 and CDR2: DFQATT and SNEGSKA (reference sequence).

This clonotype was seen repeatedly, ten times or more. V usage is TRBV20-1 and J usage is TRBJ1-4; a weak D match, TRBD1 (6 bases). V lost 1 base, J lost 7 bases, and 22 bases lay in between. The CDR3 sequence is 17 residues long. CDR1 and CDR2 from the germline V gene are DFQATT and SNEGSKA (reference sequence). The CDR3 DNA reads TGCAGTGCTAGAGGGCGGAATTGGGGGCAGTTGGGTGAAAAACTGTTTTTT. The encoded protein is CSARGRNWGQLGEKLFF.

Points on this clonotype: A read error may produce the germline difference seen at one junction end. The genes are TRBV6-2 or TRBV6-3 and TRBJ1-5; D may be TRBD1 (6 bases). Per germline, CDR1 MNHEY and CDR2 SVGEGT. The CDR3 is 14 residues long. This chain's CDR3 is CTSSADWGLRPQHF. The CDR3 DNA reads as TGTACCAGCAGTGCCGATTGGGGGCTGCGGCCCCAGCATTTT.

Comment on this clonotype: This CDR3 is missing its conserved last phenylalanine or tryptophan, likely due to a read error. The J gene is TRBJ1-4, the V gene TRBV29-1, with D possibly TRBD1 on 6 matching bases. This CDR3 has 15 residues. Germline assignment: CDR1 SQVTM and CDR2 ANQGSEA. CDR3 residues: CSFRTRQDGDDKLFS. The CDR3 region has the DNA TGCAGCTTTCGCACGAGACAGGATGGAGATGATAAACTGTTTTCT.

V gene TRBV11-3 combines with J gene TRBJ2-1, with a weak D call TRBD2 (5 bases). The length of the CDR3 is 15 residues. Germline V gene data show CDR1 as SGHNT and CDR2 as YENEEA. V gave up 3 bases and J gave up 12 bases, with 21 bases separating them. Here the CDR3 reads CASSLDWSSYNLQFF. The CDR3 nucleotides read TGTGCCAGCAGCTTGGACTGGAGCTCCTACAATTTGCAGTTCTTC.

This clonotype was counted at least ten times. The chain employs TRBV11-3 and TRBJ1-1; 9 bases are shared with TRBD1. Trimming removed 5 bases from V and 0 bases from J; junction bases left unmatched: 13. The germline V gene encodes CDR1 SGHNT and CDR2 YENEEA. The length of the CDR3 is 18 residues. The CDR3 coding sequence is TGTGCCAGCAGCACGCGGACAGGGGAAAACTTCATGAACACTGAAGCTTTCTTT. Residues: CASSTRTGENFMNTEAFF.

Turning to this clonotype: The CDR3 ends on some other residue instead of the conserved phenylalanine or tryptophan, so this is likely a read error. This rearrangement joins TRBV20-1 to TRBJ1-6; 7 nucleotides align to TRBD1. The germline V gene has CDR1 DFQATT and CDR2 SNEGSKA (reference sequence). The CDR3 length is 15 residues. CDR3 sequence reads: CSAISGTAFNSPLHS. The CDR3 nucleotides are TGCAGTGCTATCTCCGGGACAGCTTTTAATTCACCACTCCACTCT.

The chain recombines TRBV4-1 with TRBJ2-4; possibly TRBD2 for D (6 bases). This CDR3 has 17 residues. Trimming took 0 bases from V and 8 from J, leaving 20 bases between them. CDR1 is MGHRA, CDR2 YSYEKL, per germline. The CDR3 DNA sequence: TGCGCCAGCAGCCAAGAAGGGGTAGCGGAGGGTCGCGACATTCAGTACTTC. Amino acids: CASSQEGVAEGRDIQYF.